Listed below are T cell receptor beta chains from one sample, sequenced in a study of blood T cell repertoires in COVID-19. Profiling relied on immunoSEQ multiplex PCR, and the TCRdb table lists in-frame clones only, not all of them. The table shows about 250,000 clones, with 85% to 90% occurring only once. The source material was PBMCs or T cells enriched from blood (not recorded which). The receptor set was obtained from a woman between 45 and 65 years old who had recovered from COVID-19. The CDR3 runs from the conserved cysteine through the conserved F or W. Fields, in order: CDR3 protein, CDR3 DNA, CDR3 length, V gene, clone size, D gene, J gene. The D gene is left open where the match is weak. Clone size is given for some rows only: seen once, a few or many times, or a class if the clone is expanded.

CASPRGSSFYGYTF TGTGCCAGCCCCAGGGGTAGTTCTTTCTATGGCTACACCTTC 14 TRBV6-5 - - TRBJ1-2
CASSGKGLAGITDTQYF TGTGCCAGCAGTGGAAAGGGACTAGCGGGAATCACAGATACGCAGTATTTT 17 TRBV6-1 few TRBD2 TRBJ2-3
CAISWTTSGGPNTGELFF TGTGCCATCAGTTGGACGACTAGCGGGGGCCCGAACACCGGGGAGCTGTTTTTT 18 TRBV10-3 - TRBD2 TRBJ2-2
CASSKRIGRTYNSPLHF TGTGCCAGCAGCAAACGAATTGGCAGGACCTATAATTCACCCCTCCACTTT 17 TRBV21-1 - - TRBJ1-6
CASSPRELVQPQHF TGTGCCAGCTCACCAAGGGAGTTAGTTCAGCCCCAGCATTTT 14 TRBV18 - - TRBJ1-5
CASSLAEGQGVTEAFF TGTGCCAGCAGCTTAGCGGAAGGACAGGGGGTCACTGAAGCTTTCTTT 16 TRBV7-9 - TRBD1 TRBJ1-1
CASSYGEKGLYTEAFF TGTGCCAGCAGTTACGGAGAGAAGGGACTTTACACTGAAGCTTTCTTT 16 TRBV6-5 - - TRBJ1-1
CASSPGGGPRDTEAFF TGTGCCAGCAGCCCAGGAGGCGGGCCCCGGGACACTGAAGCTTTCTTT 16 TRBV5-6 - - TRBJ1-1
CASGLGPGQGRYEQYF TGTGCTAGTGGTTTGGGGCCGGGACAGGGGAGGTACGAGCAGTACTTC 16 TRBV12-5 once TRBD1 TRBJ2-7
CASSTLDGAYGYTF TGTGCCAGCAGTACCCTCGACGGAGCCTATGGCTACACCTTC 14 TRBV6-5 - - TRBJ1-2
CASSLGASITDTQYF TGTGCCAGCAGCTTAGGGGCGAGCATCACAGATACGCAGTATTTT 15 TRBV7-2 - - TRBJ2-3
CASSQVYTAGDTQYF TGCGCCAGCAGCCAAGTGTACACAGCGGGAGATACGCAGTATTTT 15 TRBV4-3 once - TRBJ2-3
CATSDLGVSTDTQYF TGTGCCACCAGTGATTTAGGAGTTAGCACAGATACGCAGTATTTT 15 TRBV24-1 - - TRBJ2-3
CASSFDRDEAFF TGTGCCAGCAGCTTCGACAGGGACGAAGCTTTCTTT 12 TRBV7-9 many TRBD1 TRBJ1-1
CASSLAALAGGGRETQYF TGTGCCAGCAGCTTAGCAGCCCTAGCGGGAGGCGGGAGGGAGACCCAGTACTTC 18 TRBV7-2 once TRBD2 TRBJ2-5
CASSPRGSTEAFF TGTGCCAGCAGTCCTAGGGGATCCACTGAAGCTTTCTTT 13 TRBV2 - - TRBJ1-1
CASSHTGGSGNTIYF TGTGCCAGCAGCCACACAGGGGGGTCTGGAAACACCATATATTTT 15 TRBV7-9 - TRBD1 TRBJ1-3
CASSIPLTTGMNTEAFF TGTGCCAGCAGCATCCCCCTAACCACGGGGATGAACACTGAAGCTTTCTTT 17 TRBV7-2 - - TRBJ1-1
CASRFKAAGYTF TGTGCCAGCAGATTTAAAGCCGCGGGCTACACCTTC 12 TRBV6-5 once - TRBJ1-2
CAISVGGDNYGYTF TGTGCCATCAGCGTCGGCGGGGATAACTATGGCTACACCTTC 14 TRBV10-3 - - TRBJ1-2
CASSYSPGSYNEQFF TGTGCCAGCAGTTACTCTCCAGGATCCTACAATGAGCAGTTCTTC 15 TRBV6-5 - - TRBJ2-1
CASNWDRARTEAFF TGTGCCAGCAACTGGGACAGGGCCCGCACTGAAGCTTTCTTT 14 TRBV28 - TRBD1 TRBJ1-1
CASSLRRPGLAGGVEQFF TGTGCCAGCAGCCTCCGAAGACCGGGACTAGCGGGAGGAGTTGAGCAGTTCTTC 18 TRBV27 once TRBD2 TRBJ2-1
CASSAGGSRYEQFF TGTGCCAGCTCCGCGGGCGGGAGCCGCTATGAGCAGTTCTTC 14 TRBV18 - TRBD2 TRBJ2-1
CASSGNSGSYEQYF TGTGCCAGCAGTGGGAACAGTGGCAGTTACGAGCAGTACTTC 14 TRBV2 - - TRBJ2-7
CSGRRGQPQHF TGCAGCGGGAGAAGGGGACAGCCCCAGCATTTT 11 TRBV29-1 few - TRBJ1-5
CSVPSTGGDEQFF TGCAGCGTTCCTTCGACAGGGGGCGATGAGCAGTTCTTC 13 TRBV29-1 - TRBD1 TRBJ2-1
CAWTHRDRGLYQPQHF TGTGCCTGGACCCACCGGGACAGGGGGCTCTATCAGCCCCAGCATTTT 16 TRBV30 - TRBD1 TRBJ1-5
CASSGTALGEKLFF TGCGCCAGCAGCGGGACAGCCTTAGGGGAAAAACTGTTTTTT 14 TRBV5-1 - TRBD1 TRBJ1-4
CASTDSGTGGLKQYF TGTGCCAGCACCGACTCCGGGACAGGGGGACTGAAACAGTACTTC 15 TRBV28 once TRBD1 TRBJ2-7
CASSEAGYGYTF TGTGCCAGCAGTGAAGCGGGGTATGGCTACACCTTC 12 TRBV25-1 - - TRBJ1-2
CASSVGGQGSGKLFF TGTGCCAGCAGCGTAGGTGGACAGGGCAGTGGAAAACTGTTTTTT 15 TRBV9 - TRBD1 TRBJ1-4
CATSSSVEGLTYNEQFF TGTGCCACCAGCAGTTCAGTAGAGGGCCTCACCTACAATGAGCAGTTCTTC 17 TRBV15 - - TRBJ2-1
CASSLRDRVEETQYF TGTGCCAGCAGCTTACGGGACAGGGTTGAGGAGACCCAGTACTTC 15 TRBV11-2 - TRBD1 TRBJ2-5
CASSLVPYTDTQYF TGCGCCAGCAGCTTAGTCCCCTACACAGATACGCAGTATTTT 14 TRBV5-1 - - TRBJ2-3
CASRWGGGSGNTIYF TGTGCCAGCAGATGGGGGGGAGGCTCTGGAAACACCATATATTTT 15 TRBV7-9 - - TRBJ1-3
CASSFTGNTEAFF TGTGCCAGCAGCTTTACAGGGAACACTGAAGCTTTCTTT 13 TRBV5-6 - - TRBJ1-1
CASSFEGDQPQHF TGTGCCAGCAGCTTTGAAGGGGATCAGCCCCAGCATTTT 13 TRBV7-2 - - TRBJ1-5
CASSFNKLTGELFF TGTGCTAGTTCCTTTAATAAACTGACCGGGGAGCTGTTTTTT 14 TRBV12-5 - - TRBJ2-2
CSVEGRRLGRDEQFF TGCAGCGTTGAAGGGAGGAGACTCGGTCGGGATGAGCAGTTCTTC 15 TRBV29-1 once - TRBJ2-1
CASSLARGVGQFF TGTGCCAGCAGCTTAGCCCGAGGAGTGGGGCAGTTCTTC 13 TRBV7-2 - - TRBJ2-1
CASSQIKGLGANVLTF TGTGCCAGCAGCCAGATCAAGGGGCTGGGTGCCAACGTCCTGACTTTC 16 TRBV11-1 - - TRBJ2-6
CASSVRGRMLNTGELFF TGCGCCAGCAGCGTTCGGGGAAGGATGCTCAACACCGGGGAGCTGTTTTTT 17 TRBV5-1 - - TRBJ2-2
CASSGLADGTQYF TGTGCCAGTTCTGGACTAGCTGACGGTACGCAGTATTTT 13 TRBV19 - TRBD2 TRBJ2-3
CASSLGIAGGRNEQFF TGTGCCAGCAGCTTAGGGATAGCGGGAGGGCGGAATGAGCAGTTCTTC 16 TRBV11-2 - TRBD2 TRBJ2-1
CASSPSGLAENIQYF TGTGCCAGCTCACCTTCGGGACTAGCTGAAAACATTCAGTACTTC 15 TRBV18 - TRBD2 TRBJ2-4
CASTTDRGEKLFF TGTGCCAGCACGACAGATCGTGGTGAAAAACTGTTTTTT 13 TRBV2 - - TRBJ1-4
CASSQTGTEAFF TGTGCCAGCAGCCAGACTGGGACTGAAGCTTTCTTT 12 TRBV4-2 once - TRBJ1-1
CATSRDEVSGANVLTF TGTGCCACCAGCAGAGATGAGGTCTCTGGGGCCAACGTCCTGACTTTC 16 TRBV15 few - TRBJ2-6
CASSAPRGREASPTQYF TGTGCCAGCAGCGCACCGCGAGGGCGGGAGGCATCTCCTACGCAGTATTTT 17 TRBV9 - TRBD2 TRBJ2-3
CASSFPISGRPDNEQFF TGTGCCAGCAGTTTTCCGATTAGCGGGAGACCCGACAATGAGCAGTTCTTC 17 TRBV28 few TRBD2 TRBJ2-1
CASSPGQVLSGNTIYF TGTGCCAGCAGCCCGGGACAGGTTCTCTCTGGAAACACCATATATTTT 16 TRBV3-1/TRBV3-2 - TRBD1 TRBJ1-3
CVSSPGLAVSTDTQYF TGCGTCAGCAGCCCGGGACTAGCGGTCAGCACAGATACGCAGTATTTT 16 TRBV5-1 - TRBD2 TRBJ2-3
CSGAWGGTSEQYF TGCAGCGGGGCCTGGGGGGGAACCAGCGAGCAGTACTTC 13 TRBV29-1 - TRBD2 TRBJ2-7